This is a list of T cell receptor beta chains from one sample in a study of technical replicates of blood from a handful of donors. The protocol was immunoSEQ multiplex PCR, while the TCRdb copy is restricted to in-frame clones and leaves out a portion. The sample includes approximately 75,000 clones, 70% to 90% of them seen just once. Specimen: PBMCs. The receptors were gathered from a human donor in good health. Some clones in this sample may be carry-over from other donors' samples. CDR3s include the opening cysteine and the closing phenylalanine or tryptophan. D genes are given only for firm matches.

v_call	j_call	d_call	cdr3_aa
TRBV18	TRBJ2-5	TRBD1	CASSPPRRTGKEETQYF
TRBV7-3	TRBJ1-2	-	CASSQRGSNYGYTF
TRBV9	TRBJ2-5	TRBD2	CASSPGTSGGARETQYF
TRBV7-8	TRBJ2-5	TRBD1	CASSPQTGDQETQYF
TRBV30	TRBJ1-2	TRBD1	CAWSVGGLYGYTF
TRBV7-8	TRBJ2-1	TRBD1	CASSPGTGGLDEQFF
TRBV9	TRBJ2-3	-	CASSEGETRGDTQYF
TRBV27	TRBJ1-4	-	CASSLSWGANEKLFF
TRBV4-3	TRBJ2-5	-	CASSQDLLAETQYF
TRBV30	TRBJ1-5	-	CAWGHDRRNQPQHF
TRBV9	TRBJ2-5	TRBD2	CASGLSGGGPGWETQYF
TRBV18	TRBJ1-1	-	CASSPTAEAFF
TRBV7-9	TRBJ2-1	TRBD2	CASSISGRTYEQFF
TRBV19	TRBJ1-1	TRBD1	CASTPSTGRHTEAFF
TRBV5-4	TRBJ1-2	TRBD1	CASSRKGADGYTF
TRBV5-5	TRBJ2-4	-	CASSLGERSVGNIQYF
TRBV4-1	TRBJ2-7	TRBD1	CASSHAGQGAHEQYF
TRBV10-1	TRBJ2-7	TRBD2	CARKGLAYEQYF
TRBV6-6	TRBJ2-2	-	CAFSGNTGELFF
TRBV7-2	TRBJ2-1	-	CASSLTGGVDNEQFF
TRBV4-3	TRBJ1-2	-	CASSQDRRNYGYTF
TRBV5-6	TRBJ1-4	-	CASSLLAGINEKLFF